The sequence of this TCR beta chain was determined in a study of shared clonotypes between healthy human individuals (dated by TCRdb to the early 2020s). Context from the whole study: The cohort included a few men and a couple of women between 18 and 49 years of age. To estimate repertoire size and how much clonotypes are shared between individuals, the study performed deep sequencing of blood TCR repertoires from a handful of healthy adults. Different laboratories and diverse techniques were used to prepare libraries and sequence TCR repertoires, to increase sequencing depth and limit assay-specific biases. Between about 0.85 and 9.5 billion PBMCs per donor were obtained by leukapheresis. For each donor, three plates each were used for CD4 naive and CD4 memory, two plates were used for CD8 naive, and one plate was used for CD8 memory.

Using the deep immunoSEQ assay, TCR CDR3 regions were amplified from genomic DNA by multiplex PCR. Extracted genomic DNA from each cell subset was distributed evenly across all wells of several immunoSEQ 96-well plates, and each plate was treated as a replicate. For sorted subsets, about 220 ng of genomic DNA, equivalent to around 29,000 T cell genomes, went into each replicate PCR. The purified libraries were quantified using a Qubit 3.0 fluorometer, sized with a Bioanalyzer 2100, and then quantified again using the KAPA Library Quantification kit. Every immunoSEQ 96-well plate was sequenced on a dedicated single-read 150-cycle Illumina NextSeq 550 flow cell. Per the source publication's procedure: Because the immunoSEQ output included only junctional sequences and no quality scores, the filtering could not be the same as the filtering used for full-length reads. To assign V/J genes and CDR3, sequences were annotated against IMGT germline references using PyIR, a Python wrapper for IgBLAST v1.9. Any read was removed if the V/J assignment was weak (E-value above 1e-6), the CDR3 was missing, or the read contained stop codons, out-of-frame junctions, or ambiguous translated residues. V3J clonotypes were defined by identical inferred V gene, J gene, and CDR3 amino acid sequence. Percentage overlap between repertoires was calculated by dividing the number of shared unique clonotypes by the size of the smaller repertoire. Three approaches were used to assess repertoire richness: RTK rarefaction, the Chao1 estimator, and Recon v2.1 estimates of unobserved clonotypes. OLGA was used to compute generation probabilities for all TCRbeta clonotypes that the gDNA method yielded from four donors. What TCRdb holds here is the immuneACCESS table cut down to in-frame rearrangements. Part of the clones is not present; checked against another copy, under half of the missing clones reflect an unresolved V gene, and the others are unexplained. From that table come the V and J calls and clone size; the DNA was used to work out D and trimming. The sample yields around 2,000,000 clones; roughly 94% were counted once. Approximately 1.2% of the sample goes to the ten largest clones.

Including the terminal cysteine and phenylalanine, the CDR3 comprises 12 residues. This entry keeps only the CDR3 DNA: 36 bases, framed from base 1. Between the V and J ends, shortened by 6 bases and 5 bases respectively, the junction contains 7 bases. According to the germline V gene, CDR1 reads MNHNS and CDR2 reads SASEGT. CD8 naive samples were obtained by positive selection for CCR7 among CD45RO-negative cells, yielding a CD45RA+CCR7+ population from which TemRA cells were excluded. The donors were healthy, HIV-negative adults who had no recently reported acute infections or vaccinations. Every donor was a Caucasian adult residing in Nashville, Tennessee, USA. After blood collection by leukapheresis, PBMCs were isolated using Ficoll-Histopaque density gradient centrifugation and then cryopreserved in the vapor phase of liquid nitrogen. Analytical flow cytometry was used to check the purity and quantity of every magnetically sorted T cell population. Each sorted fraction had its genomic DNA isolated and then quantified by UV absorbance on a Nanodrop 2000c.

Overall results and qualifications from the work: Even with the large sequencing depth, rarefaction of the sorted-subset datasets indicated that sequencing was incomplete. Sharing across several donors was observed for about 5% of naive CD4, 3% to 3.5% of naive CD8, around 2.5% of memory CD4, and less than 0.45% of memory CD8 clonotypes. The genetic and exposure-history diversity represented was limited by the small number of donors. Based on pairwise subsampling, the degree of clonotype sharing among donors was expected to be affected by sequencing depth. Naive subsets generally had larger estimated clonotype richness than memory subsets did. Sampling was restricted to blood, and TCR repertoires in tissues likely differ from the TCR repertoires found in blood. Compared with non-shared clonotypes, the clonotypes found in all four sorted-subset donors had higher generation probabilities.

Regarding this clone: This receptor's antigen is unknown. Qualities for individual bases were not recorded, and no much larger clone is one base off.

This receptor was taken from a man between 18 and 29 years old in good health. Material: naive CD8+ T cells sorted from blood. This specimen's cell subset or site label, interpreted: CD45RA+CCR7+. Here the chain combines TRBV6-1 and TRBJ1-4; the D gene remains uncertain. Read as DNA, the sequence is TGTGCCAGCAGGGCTTCCAATGAAAAACTGTTTTTT. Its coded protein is CASRASNEKLFF.